This TCR beta chain was captured in a study of cytomegalovirus exposure and HLA in healthy donors. Trimming at V came to 4 bases and at J to 5 bases, leaving 10 bases not matched to a gene. Germline CDR1 reads ENHRY; CDR2 reads SYGVKD. CDR3 length equals 16 residues. Study outcomes and limitations: Cytomegalovirus association was assigned to about 150 TCR beta chains. Among the CMV-associated chains, a few were confirmed in vitro as specific for CMV antigens.

This table comes from immunoSEQ multiplex PCR, and its TCRdb copy is limited to in-frame clones, with some not included. The sample has 100,000 to 150,000 clones, around 92% seen once. Remarks on this clone: Its antigen is currently unknown.

The clonotype originates from a man younger than 40 in good health and CMV-seronegative. Sequencing was carried out using PBMCs. V gene TRBV10-3 combines with J gene TRBJ2-2; TRBD1 matches at 7 bases. Written as DNA, the CDR3 is TGTGCCATCAGTGGGGGTTACGGGACAGTTACCGGGGAGCTGTTTTTT. This gives the protein CAISGGYGTVTGELFF.